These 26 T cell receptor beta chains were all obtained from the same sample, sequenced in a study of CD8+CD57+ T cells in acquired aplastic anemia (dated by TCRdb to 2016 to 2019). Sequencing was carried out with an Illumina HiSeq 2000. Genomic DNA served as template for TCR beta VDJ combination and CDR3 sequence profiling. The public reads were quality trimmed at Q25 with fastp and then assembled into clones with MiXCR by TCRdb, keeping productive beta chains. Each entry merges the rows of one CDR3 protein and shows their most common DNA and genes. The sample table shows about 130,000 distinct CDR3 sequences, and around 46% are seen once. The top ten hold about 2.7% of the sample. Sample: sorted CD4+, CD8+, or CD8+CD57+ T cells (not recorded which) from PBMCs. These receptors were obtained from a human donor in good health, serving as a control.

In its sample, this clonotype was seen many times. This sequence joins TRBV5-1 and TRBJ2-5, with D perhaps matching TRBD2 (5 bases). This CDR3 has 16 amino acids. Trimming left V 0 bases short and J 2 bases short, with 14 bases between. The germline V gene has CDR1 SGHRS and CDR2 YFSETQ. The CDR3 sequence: CASSLGGSPGQETQYF. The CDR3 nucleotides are TGCGCCAGCAGCTTGGGTGGCTCACCGGGGCAAGAGACCCAGTACTTC. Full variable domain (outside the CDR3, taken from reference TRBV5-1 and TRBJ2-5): KAGVTQTPRYLIKTRGQQVTLSCSPISGHRSVSWYQQTPGQGLQFLFEYFSETQRNKGNFPGRFSGRQFSNSRSEMNVSTLELGDSALYLCASSLGGSPGQETQYFGPGTRLLVL.

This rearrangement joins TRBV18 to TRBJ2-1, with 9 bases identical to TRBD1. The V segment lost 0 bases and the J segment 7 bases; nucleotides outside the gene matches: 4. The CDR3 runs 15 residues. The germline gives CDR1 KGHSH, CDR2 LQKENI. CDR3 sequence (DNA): TGTGCCAGCTCACCACCGGGACAGGGATTTAATGAGCAGTTCTTC. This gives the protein CASSPPGQGFNEQFF.

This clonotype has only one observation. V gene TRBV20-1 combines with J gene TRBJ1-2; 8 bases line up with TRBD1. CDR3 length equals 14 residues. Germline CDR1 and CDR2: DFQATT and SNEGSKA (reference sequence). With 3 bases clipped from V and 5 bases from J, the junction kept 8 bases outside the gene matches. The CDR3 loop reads CSARLGTGVYGYTF. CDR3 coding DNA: TGCAGTGCTAGGCTAGGGACAGGAGTTTATGGCTACACCTTC.

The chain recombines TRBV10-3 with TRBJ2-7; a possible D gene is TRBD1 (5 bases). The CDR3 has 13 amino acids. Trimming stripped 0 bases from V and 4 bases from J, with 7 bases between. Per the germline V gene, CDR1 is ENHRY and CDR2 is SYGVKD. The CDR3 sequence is CAISESTEYEQYF. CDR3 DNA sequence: TGTGCCATCAGTGAGTCGACAGAATACGAGCAGTACTTC.

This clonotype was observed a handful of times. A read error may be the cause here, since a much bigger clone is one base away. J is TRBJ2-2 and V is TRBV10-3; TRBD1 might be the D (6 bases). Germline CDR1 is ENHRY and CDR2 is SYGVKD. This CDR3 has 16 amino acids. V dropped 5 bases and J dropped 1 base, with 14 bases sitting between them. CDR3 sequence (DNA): TGTGCCATCAGTTCTCAGGGACAAGAGAACACCGGGGAGCTGTTTTTT. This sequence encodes CAISSQGQENTGELFF.

In DNA, the CDR3 is TGTGCCAGCAGTTACTCGCGGCGTCGGGCTGAAGCTTTCTTT. Protein sequence: CASSYSRRRAEAFF. The V gene is TRBV6-5, the J gene TRBJ1-1, with D unresolved. The CDR3 has 14 residues. V lost 0 bases and J lost 6, with 11 bases in between. The V gene's germline CDR1 is MNHEY and CDR2 SVGAGI.

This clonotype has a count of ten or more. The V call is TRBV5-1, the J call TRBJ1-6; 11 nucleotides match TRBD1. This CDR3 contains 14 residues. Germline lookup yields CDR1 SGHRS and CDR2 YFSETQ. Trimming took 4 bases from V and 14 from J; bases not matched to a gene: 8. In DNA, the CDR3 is TGCGCCAGCAGCCCCGGGACAGGGGGAGTCGCCCTCCACTTT. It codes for CASSPGTGGVALHF. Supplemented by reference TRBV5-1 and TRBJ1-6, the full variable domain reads KAGVTQTPRYLIKTRGQQVTLSCSPISGHRSVSWYQQTPGQGLQFLFEYFSETQRNKGNFPGRFSGRQFSNSRSEMNVSTLELGDSALYLCASSPGTGGVALHFGNGTRLTVT.

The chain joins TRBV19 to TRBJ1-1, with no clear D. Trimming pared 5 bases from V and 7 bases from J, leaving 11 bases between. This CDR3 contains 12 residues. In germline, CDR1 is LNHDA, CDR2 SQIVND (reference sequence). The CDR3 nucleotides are TGTGCCAGTAGTTTATCCGACGATGAAGCTTTCTTT. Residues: CASSLSDDEAFF. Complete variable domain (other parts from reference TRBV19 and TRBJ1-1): DGGITQSPKYLFRKEGQNVTLSCEQNLNHDAMYWYRQDPGQGLRLIYYSQIVNDFQKGDIAEGYSVSREKKESFPLTVTSAQKNPTAFYLCASSLSDDEAFFGQGTRLTVV.

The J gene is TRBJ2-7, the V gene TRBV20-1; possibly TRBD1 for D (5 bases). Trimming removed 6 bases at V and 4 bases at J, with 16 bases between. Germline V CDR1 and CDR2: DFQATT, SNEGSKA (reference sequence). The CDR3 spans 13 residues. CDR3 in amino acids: CSAPLPGSYEQYF. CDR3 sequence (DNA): TGCAGTGCCCCACTGCCAGGGTCGTACGAGCAGTACTTC.

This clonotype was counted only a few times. CDR3 amino acids: CASSLAGGRYEQYF. For the CDR3, the DNA is TGTGCCAGCAGTTTGGCAGGGGGTAGGTACGAGCAGTACTTC. The V call is TRBV7-9, the J call TRBJ2-7; the match to TRBD1 covers 7 bases. J lost 4 bases, V lost 6 bases, and 9 bases had no gene match. The CDR3 runs to 14 residues. The V gene's germline CDR1 is SEHNR and CDR2 FQNEAQ (reference sequence).

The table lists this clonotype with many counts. CDR3 amino acids: CASSFGRYYQETQYF. The CDR3 DNA follows: TGTGCCAGCAGCTTCGGCAGATATTACCAAGAGACCCAGTACTTC. The genes are TRBV5-5 and TRBJ2-5; no clear D. V was clipped by 2 bases and J by 0 bases, with 11 bases between them. Germline CDR1 and CDR2: SGHKS and YYEKEE (reference sequence). The CDR3 consists of 15 residues.

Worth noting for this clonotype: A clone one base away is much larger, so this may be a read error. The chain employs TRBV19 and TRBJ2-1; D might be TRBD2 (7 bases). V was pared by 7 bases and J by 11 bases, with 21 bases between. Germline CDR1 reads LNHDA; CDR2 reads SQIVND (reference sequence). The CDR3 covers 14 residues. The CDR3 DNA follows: TGTGCCAGTACCCGACTAGTGGGGGGGCTCCAGCAGTTCTTC. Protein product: CASTRLVGGLQQFF. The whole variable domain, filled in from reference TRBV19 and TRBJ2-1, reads DGGITQSPKYLFRKEGQNVTLSCEQNLNHDAMYWYRQDPGQGLRLIYYSQIVNDFQKGDIAEGYSVSREKKESFPLTVTSAQKNPTAFYLCASTRLVGGLQQFFGPGTRLTVL.

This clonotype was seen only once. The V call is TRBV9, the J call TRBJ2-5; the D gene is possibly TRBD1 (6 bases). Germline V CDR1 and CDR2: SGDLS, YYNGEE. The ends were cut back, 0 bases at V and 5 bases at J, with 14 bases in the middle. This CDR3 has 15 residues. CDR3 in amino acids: CASSVVGTKLETQYF. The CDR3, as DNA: TGTGCCAGCAGCGTAGTGGGGACAAAACTGGAGACCCAGTACTTC.

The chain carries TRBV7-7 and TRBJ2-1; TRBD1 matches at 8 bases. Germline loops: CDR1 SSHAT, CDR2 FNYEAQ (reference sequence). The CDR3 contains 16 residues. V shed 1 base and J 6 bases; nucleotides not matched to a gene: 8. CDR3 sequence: CASSLDRGAFSNEQFF. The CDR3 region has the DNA TGTGCCAGCAGCTTAGACAGGGGGGCCTTTTCCAATGAGCAGTTCTTC.

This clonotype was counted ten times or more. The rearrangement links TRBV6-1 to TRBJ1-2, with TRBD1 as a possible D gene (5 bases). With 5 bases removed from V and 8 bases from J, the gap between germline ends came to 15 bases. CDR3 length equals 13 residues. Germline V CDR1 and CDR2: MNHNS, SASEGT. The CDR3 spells CASSTQGKGGYTF. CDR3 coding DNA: TGTGCCAGCAGTACCCAGGGAAAGGGCGGCTACACCTTC.

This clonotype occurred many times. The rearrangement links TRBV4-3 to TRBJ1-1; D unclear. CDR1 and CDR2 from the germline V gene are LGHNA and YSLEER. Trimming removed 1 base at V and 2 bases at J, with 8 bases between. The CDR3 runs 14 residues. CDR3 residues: CASSQVGRNTEAFF. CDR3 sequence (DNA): TGCGCCAGCAGCCAAGTAGGGAGAAACACTGAAGCTTTCTTT.

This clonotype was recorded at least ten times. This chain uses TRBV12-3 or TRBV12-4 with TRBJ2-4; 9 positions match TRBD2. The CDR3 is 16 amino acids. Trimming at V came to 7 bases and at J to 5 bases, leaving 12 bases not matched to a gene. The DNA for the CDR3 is TGTGCCAGCACCCGGGGCTCTCTAGCGGGACAAAACATTCAGTACTTC. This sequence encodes CASTRGSLAGQNIQYF.

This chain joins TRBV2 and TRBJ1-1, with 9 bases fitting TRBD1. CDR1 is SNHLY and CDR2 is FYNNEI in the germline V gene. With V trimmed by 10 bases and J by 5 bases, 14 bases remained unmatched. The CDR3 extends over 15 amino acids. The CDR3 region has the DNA TGTGCCACCACAGGGACAGGGAGGGGAAAAACTGAAGCTTTCTTT. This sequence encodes CATTGTGRGKTEAFF.

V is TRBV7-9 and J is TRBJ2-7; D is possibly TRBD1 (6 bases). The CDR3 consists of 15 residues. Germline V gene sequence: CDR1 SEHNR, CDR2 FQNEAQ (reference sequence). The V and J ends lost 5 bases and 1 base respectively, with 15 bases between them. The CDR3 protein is CASSQTGKRSYEQYF. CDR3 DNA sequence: TGTGCCAGCAGCCAAACAGGGAAAAGGTCCTACGAGCAGTACTTC. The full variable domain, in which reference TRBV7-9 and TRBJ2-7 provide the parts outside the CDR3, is DTGVSQNPRHKITKRGQNVTFRCDPISEHNRLYWYRQTLGQGPEFLTYFQNEAQLEKSRLLSDRFSAERPKGSFSTLEIQRTEQGDSAMYLCASSQTGKRSYEQYFGPGTRLTVT.

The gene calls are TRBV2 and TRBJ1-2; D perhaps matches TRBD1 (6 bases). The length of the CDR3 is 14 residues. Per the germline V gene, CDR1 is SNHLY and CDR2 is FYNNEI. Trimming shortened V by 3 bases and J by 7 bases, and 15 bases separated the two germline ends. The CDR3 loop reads CASSEANRVSGYTF. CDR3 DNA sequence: TGTGCCAGCAGTGAGGCAAACAGGGTTTCTGGCTACACCTTC. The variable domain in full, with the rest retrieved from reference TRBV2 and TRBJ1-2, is EPEVTQTPSHQVTQMGQEVILRCVPISNHLYFYWYRQILGQKVEFLVSFYNNEISEKSEIFDDQFSVERPDGSNFTLKIRSTKLEDSAMYFCASSEANRVSGYTFGSGTRLTVV.

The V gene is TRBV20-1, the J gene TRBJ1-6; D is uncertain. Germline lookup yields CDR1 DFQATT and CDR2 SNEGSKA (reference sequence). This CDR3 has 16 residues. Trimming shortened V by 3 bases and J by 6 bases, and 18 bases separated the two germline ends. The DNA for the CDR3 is TGCAGTGCTAGGTCGGGGAGGCAGCCACTTAATTCACCCCTCCACTTT. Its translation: CSARSGRQPLNSPLHF.

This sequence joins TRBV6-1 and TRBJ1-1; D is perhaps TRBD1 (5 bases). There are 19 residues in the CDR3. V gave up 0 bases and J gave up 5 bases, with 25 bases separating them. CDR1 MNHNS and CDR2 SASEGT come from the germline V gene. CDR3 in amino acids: CASSEAVFPLGGGGTEAFF. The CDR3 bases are TGTGCCAGCAGTGAAGCGGTGTTCCCGTTGGGGGGGGGAGGAACTGAAGCTTTCTTT.

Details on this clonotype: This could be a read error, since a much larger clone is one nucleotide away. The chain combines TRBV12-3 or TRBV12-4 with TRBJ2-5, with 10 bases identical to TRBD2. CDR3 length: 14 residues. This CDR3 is CASRSGGAGQTQHF. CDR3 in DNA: TGTGCCAGCAGAAGCGGGGGGGCCGGACAGACCCAGCACTTC.

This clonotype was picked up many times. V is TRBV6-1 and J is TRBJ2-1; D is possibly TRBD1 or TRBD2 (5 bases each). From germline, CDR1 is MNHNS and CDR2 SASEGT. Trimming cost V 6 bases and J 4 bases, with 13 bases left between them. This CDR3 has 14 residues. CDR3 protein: CASSGWGRYNEQFF. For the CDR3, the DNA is TGTGCCAGCAGCGGGTGGGGACGGTACAATGAGCAGTTCTTC.

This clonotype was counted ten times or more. CDR3 nucleotide sequence: TGTGCCAGCAGCGCGAACCGGGGGGATCAGCCCCAGCATTTT. This translates into CASSANRGDQPQHF. This chain joins TRBV9 and TRBJ1-5; D may be TRBD1 (5 bases). The V gene lost 3 bases and the J gene lost 5 bases, with 12 bases spanning the gap. This CDR3 comprises 14 residues. Germline V gene sequence: CDR1 SGDLS, CDR2 YYNGEE.

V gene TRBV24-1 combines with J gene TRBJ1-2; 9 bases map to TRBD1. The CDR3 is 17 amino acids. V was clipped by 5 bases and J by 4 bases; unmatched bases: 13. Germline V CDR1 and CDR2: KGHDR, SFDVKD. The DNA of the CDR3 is TGTGCCACCAGTGCGCTATCACCGGGACAGGGTTTCTATGGCTACACCTTC. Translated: CATSALSPGQGFYGYTF.